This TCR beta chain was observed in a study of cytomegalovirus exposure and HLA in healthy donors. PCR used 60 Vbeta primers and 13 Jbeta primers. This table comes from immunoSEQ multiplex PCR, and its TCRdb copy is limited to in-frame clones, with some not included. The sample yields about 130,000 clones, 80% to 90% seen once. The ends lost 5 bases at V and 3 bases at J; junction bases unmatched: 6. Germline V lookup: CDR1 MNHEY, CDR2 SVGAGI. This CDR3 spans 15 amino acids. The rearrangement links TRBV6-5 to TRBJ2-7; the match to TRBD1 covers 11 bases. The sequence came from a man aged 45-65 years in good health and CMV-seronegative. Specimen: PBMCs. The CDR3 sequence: CASSRPGTGGYEQYF. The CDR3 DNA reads TGTGCCAGCAGTCGTCCCGGGACAGGGGGCTACGAGCAGTACTTC.